This TCR beta chain is from a study of T-cell memory formation after mild COVID-19. 5'RACE, which relied on constant-segment primers, yielded TCR alpha and TCR beta cDNA libraries carrying sample barcodes and UMIs. TCRdb reprocessed the 5' RACE reads with MiXCR, giving one entry per CDR3 protein. The sample gives about 210,000 distinct CDR3 sequences, roughly 10% of which show up once; less than 4% is in the top ten. Study-level points and caveats: Researchers report contracting CD4+ clones mostly in CM and EM, with CD8+ clones in EMRA.

This CDR3 has 17 residues. CDR1 and CDR2 from the germline V gene are MNHEY and SVGAGI. The V end lost 2 bases, the J end lost 0 bases, and 14 bases lay between the germline ends. On this clonotype itself: Its antigen remains unknown.

This sequence originates from a man aged 18 to 30 who had mild COVID-19 (a few samples of this study predate the infection). Cell type and time point are not known. Specimen: PBMCs or a T cell subset sorted from them (not recorded which). The rearrangement joins TRBV6-5 to TRBJ1-3; D is ambiguous. The CDR3 nucleotides read TGTGCCAGCAGTTACCTGGAGGAGTACTTCTCTGGAAACACCATATATTTT. This codes for CASSYLEEYFSGNTIYF.